The subject of this entry is one TCR beta chain. What it binds is not known. CDR3 length equals 13 residues. V was pared by 4 bases and J by 3 bases, with 9 bases between. Per germline, CDR1 MNHNY and CDR2 SVGAGI (reference sequence). Measured with immunoSEQ multiplex PCR; TCRdb has only the in-frame clones, and not every one. This sample has 4,500 to 5,000 clones, with roughly 85% found just once. The data were taken from a study of graft-versus-host responses after intestinal transplantation. Whole-study context: Recipients were all induced with anti-thymocyte globulin, then given tacrolimus and steroids for around three years.

Graft samples were processed, releasing intraepithelial and lamina propria lymphocytes. Overall study results and limits: There was an association between peak levels of circulating GvH clones and early post-transplant HvG declines.

The V call is TRBV6-6, the J call TRBJ1-1; D perhaps matches TRBD1 (5 bases). The receptor's source is a human patient who received an intestinal transplant, so some T cells may come from the graft donor. The sequenced sample was ileum tissue, obtained 156 days after intestinal transplant. The CDR3 DNA reads TGTGCCAGCAGTTGGGACGTTTACACTGAAGCTTTCTTT. Protein product: CASSWDVYTEAFF.